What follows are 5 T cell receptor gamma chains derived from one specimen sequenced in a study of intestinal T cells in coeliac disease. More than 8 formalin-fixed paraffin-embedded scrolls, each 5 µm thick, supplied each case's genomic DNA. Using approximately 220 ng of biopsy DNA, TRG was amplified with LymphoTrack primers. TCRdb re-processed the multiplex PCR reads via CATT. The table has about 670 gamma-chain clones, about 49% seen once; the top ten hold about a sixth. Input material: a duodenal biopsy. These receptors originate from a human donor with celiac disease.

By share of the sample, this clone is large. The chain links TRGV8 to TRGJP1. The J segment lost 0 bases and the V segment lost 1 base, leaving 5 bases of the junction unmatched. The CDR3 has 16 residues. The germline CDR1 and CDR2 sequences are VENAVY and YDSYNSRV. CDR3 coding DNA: TGTGCCACCTGGGATAGTGCCCATACCACTGGTTGGTTCAAGATATTT. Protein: CATWDSAHTTGWFKIF.

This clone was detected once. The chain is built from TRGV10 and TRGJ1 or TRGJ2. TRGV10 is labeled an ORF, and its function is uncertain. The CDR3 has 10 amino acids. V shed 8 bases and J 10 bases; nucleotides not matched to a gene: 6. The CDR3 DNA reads TGTGCTGCGTGGGGATTAAAGAAACTCTTT. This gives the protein CAAWGLKKLF.

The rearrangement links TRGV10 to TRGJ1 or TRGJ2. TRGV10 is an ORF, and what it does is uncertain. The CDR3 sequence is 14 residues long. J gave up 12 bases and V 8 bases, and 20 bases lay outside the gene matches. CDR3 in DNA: TGTGCTGCGTGGGATTATAAATGGGGTCTAGGGAAACTCTTT. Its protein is CAAWDYKWGLGKLF.

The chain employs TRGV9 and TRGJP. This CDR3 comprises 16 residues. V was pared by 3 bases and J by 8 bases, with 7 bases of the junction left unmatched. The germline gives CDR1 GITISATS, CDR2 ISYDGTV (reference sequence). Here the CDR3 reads CALWERQKLGKKIKVF. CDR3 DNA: TGTGCCTTGTGGGAGAGACAAAAGTTGGGCAAAAAAATCAAGGTATTT.

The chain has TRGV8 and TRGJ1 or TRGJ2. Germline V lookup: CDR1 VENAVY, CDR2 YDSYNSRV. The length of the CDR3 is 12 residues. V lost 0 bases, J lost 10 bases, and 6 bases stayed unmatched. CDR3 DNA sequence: TGTGCCACCTGGGATAGGCTTATAAAGAAACTCTTT. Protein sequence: CATWDRLIKKLF.